These T cell receptor beta chains were read from a single sample in a study of shared clonotypes between healthy human individuals. TCRdb's copy holds only in-frame clones and misses some; the assay was immunoSEQ multiplex PCR. The table includes around 1,900,000 clones, 93% detected once. Sequencing used naive CD8+ T cells from PBMCs. The origin of the receptors is a man younger than 30 in good health. Some clones in this sample may be carry-over from other donors' samples. Both conserved end residues are part of each CDR3. A D gene is named only where the DNA matches it firmly. Not every row has a clone size; where given, it reads once, few, many or a size class.

j_gene: TRBJ2-3
abundance: NA
d_gene: TRBD2
v_gene: TRBV28
CDR3nt: TGTGCCAGCAATTTAGCGGGAGGGTATGATACGCAGTATTTT
CDR3aa: CASNLAGGYDTQYF

j_gene: TRBJ1-1
abundance: NA
d_gene: NA
v_gene: TRBV19
CDR3nt: TGTGCCACCGGGACCGCTGCTCCAGGGACAAGTGAAGCTTTCTTT
CDR3aa: CATGTAAPGTSEAFF

j_gene: TRBJ2-5
abundance: NA
d_gene: TRBD2
v_gene: TRBV11-2
CDR3nt: TGTGCCACCGGGACTAGCGGTTTAGAAGAGACCCAGTACTTC
CDR3aa: CATGTSGLEETQYF

j_gene: TRBJ2-1
abundance: NA
d_gene: NA
v_gene: TRBV5-8
CDR3nt: TGTGCCAGCAGCTTGGGGGGACCACACAATGAGCAGTTCTTC
CDR3aa: CASSLGGPHNEQFF

j_gene: TRBJ1-3
abundance: NA
d_gene: TRBD1
v_gene: TRBV27
CDR3nt: TGTGCCAGCAGTCAATCCTACAGGGGAAGAAACACCATATATTTT
CDR3aa: CASSQSYRGRNTIYF

j_gene: TRBJ2-7
abundance: NA
d_gene: TRBD1
v_gene: TRBV27
CDR3nt: TGTGCCAGCAGCCCTAGGACAGGGCTCTACGAGCAGTACTTC
CDR3aa: CASSPRTGLYEQYF

j_gene: TRBJ1-2
abundance: NA
d_gene: NA
v_gene: TRBV9
CDR3nt: TGTGCCAGCAGCGAAGCAGGGCCGCGGGCTACTGGCTACACCTTC
CDR3aa: CASSEAGPRATGYTF

j_gene: TRBJ1-5
abundance: few
d_gene: NA
v_gene: TRBV5-1
CDR3nt: TGCGCCAGCAGCCCCAGTTGGGGAAGCAATCAGCCCCAGCATTTT
CDR3aa: CASSPSWGSNQPQHF

j_gene: TRBJ2-3
abundance: NA
d_gene: TRBD2
v_gene: TRBV7-9
CDR3nt: TGTGCCAGCAGCCCACCGGGGGGGGCCCGCACAGATACGCAGTATTTT
CDR3aa: CASSPPGGARTDTQYF

j_gene: TRBJ2-2
abundance: NA
d_gene: NA
v_gene: TRBV4-3
CDR3nt: TGCGCCAGCAGCGAAGGCCAGGGGACCTACACCGGGGAGCTGTTTTTT
CDR3aa: CASSEGQGTYTGELFF

j_gene: TRBJ1-4
abundance: NA
d_gene: TRBD1
v_gene: TRBV5-5
CDR3nt: TGTGCCAGCAGCGAGGACAGGGCTGCAACTAATGAAAAACTGTTTTTT
CDR3aa: CASSEDRAATNEKLFF

j_gene: TRBJ1-2
abundance: few
d_gene: NA
v_gene: TRBV28
CDR3nt: TGTGCCAGCAGTTTACTTGGCAGCTATGGCTACACCTTC
CDR3aa: CASSLLGSYGYTF

j_gene: TRBJ2-4
abundance: NA
d_gene: TRBD2
v_gene: TRBV7-8
CDR3nt: TGTGCCAGCAGCACGACTAGCGGATACACCTCAAACATTCAGTACTTC
CDR3aa: CASSTTSGYTSNIQYF

j_gene: TRBJ2-7
abundance: NA
d_gene: TRBD1
v_gene: TRBV13
CDR3nt: TGTGCCAGCAGCGGACCAGGGGGCGAGCTCGAGCAGTACTTC
CDR3aa: CASSGPGGELEQYF

j_gene: TRBJ2-2
abundance: NA
d_gene: TRBD2
v_gene: TRBV15
CDR3nt: TGTGCCACCAGCAGAGAACGGGTTCCTGGGACTAGCTATTCCGGGGAGCTGTTTTTT
CDR3aa: CATSRERVPGTSYSGELFF

j_gene: TRBJ1-5
abundance: NA
d_gene: TRBD1
v_gene: TRBV5-5
CDR3nt: TGTGCCAGCAGCGAGGGGACAGTTAGCAATCAGCCCCAGCATTTT
CDR3aa: CASSEGTVSNQPQHF

j_gene: TRBJ1-1
abundance: NA
d_gene: TRBD1
v_gene: TRBV2
CDR3nt: TGTGCCAGCCCGGGACAGGACGAAGCTTTCTTT
CDR3aa: CASPGQDEAFF

j_gene: TRBJ2-3
abundance: once
d_gene: TRBD2
v_gene: TRBV5-1
CDR3nt: TGCGCCAGCAGCTCCGTCCGGACTAGCGCAGATACGCAGTATTTT
CDR3aa: CASSSVRTSADTQYF

j_gene: TRBJ2-1
abundance: NA
d_gene: TRBD1
v_gene: TRBV12-5
CDR3nt: TGTGCTAGTGGCCCCGGGACAGGGGGGGACAATGAGCAGTTCTTC
CDR3aa: CASGPGTGGDNEQFF

j_gene: TRBJ1-3
abundance: once
d_gene: TRBD1
v_gene: TRBV19
CDR3nt: TGTGCCAGTAGTATTGTGGGACAGAGATCTGGAAACACCATATATTTT
CDR3aa: CASSIVGQRSGNTIYF